Presented here are 28 T cell receptor beta chains from one specimen sequenced in a study of CD8 T cells in ankylosing spondylitis. Study observations and caveats: Apparently characteristic of ankylosing spondylitis blood was a TCR beta motif (about 8 highly homologous variants).

The antigens these receptors bind are not known. One entry per CDR3 protein, called by TCRdb with MiXCR from the 5' RACE reads. The sample records fewer than 450,000 distinct CDR3 sequences, more than 15% being singletons. Sequencing input: blood, either unsorted or a sorted T cell fraction (not recorded which). All receptors derive from a male donor with ankylosing spondylitis.

This clonotype has a count of ten or more. The rearrangement uses TRBV12-3 or TRBV12-4 and TRBJ2-5, with TRBD1 identical over 8 bases. This CDR3 is 14 amino acids long. Trimming took 3 bases from V and 5 from J; bases not matched to a gene: 5. CDR3 DNA sequence: TGTGCCAGCAGTTTGCAGGGGGCACGGGAGACCCAGTACTTC. Its protein product is CASSLQGARETQYF.

The rearrangement joins TRBV2 to TRBJ1-1; a weak D match, TRBD1 (5 bases). The germline V gene has CDR1 SNHLY and CDR2 FYNNEI. The ends were cut back, 6 bases at V and 8 bases at J, with 19 bases in the middle. This CDR3 is built from 14 residues. The CDR3 sequence: CASSDSLGGVEAFF. The CDR3 nucleotides are TGTGCCAGCAGCGACAGCCTTGGGGGTGTGGAAGCTTTCTTT.

This clonotype was counted many times. The V call is TRBV5-1, the J call TRBJ2-2, with 9 bases matching TRBD2. The CDR3 length is 19 residues. CDR1 is SGHRS, CDR2 YFSETQ, per germline. V gave up 5 bases and J gave up 7 bases; unmatched junction bases: 21. This CDR3 is CASSSSPGVLAGDLGELFF. The CDR3 coding sequence is TGCGCCAGCAGTTCGTCACCAGGGGTCTTAGCGGGAGATCTCGGGGAGCTGTTTTTT.

This clonotype was observed many times. The chain recombines TRBV20-1 with TRBJ2-1; 9 nucleotides match TRBD2. Per the germline V gene, CDR1 is DFQATT and CDR2 is SNEGSKA (reference sequence). The junction had 16 bases not matched to a gene; V was cut back by 7 bases and J by 6 bases. The CDR3 length is 16 residues. CDR3 sequence reads: CSVELGSGRRGNEQFF. The CDR3 DNA reads TGCAGTGTCGAGTTAGGTAGCGGGAGACGCGGCAATGAGCAGTTCTTC.

This chain links TRBV6-5 with TRBJ1-1; D remains ambiguous. Germline V gene data show CDR1 as MNHEY and CDR2 as SVGAGI. The CDR3 is 14 residues long. Trimming shortened V by 2 bases and J by 1 base, and 8 bases separated the two germline ends. This CDR3 is CASSYGNRNTEAFF. CDR3 DNA: TGTGCCAGCAGTTACGGGAATCGGAACACTGAAGCTTTCTTT.

CDR3 in DNA: TGTGCCAGCAGGTACAGGGGAAGGTACAATTCACCCCTCCACTTT. This translates into CASRYRGRYNSPLHF. The chain uses TRBV12-3 or TRBV12-4 and TRBJ1-6; 7 bases are shared with TRBD1. CDR3 length: 15 amino acids. Trimming cost V 6 bases and J 7 bases; bases outside gene matches: 9.

Only a few counts were recorded for this clonotype. The J gene is TRBJ1-6, the V gene TRBV5-1, with 9 positions matching TRBD1. Trimming removed 2 bases from V and 3 bases from J; junction bases left unmatched: 9. The CDR3 is 18 residues long. From germline, CDR1 is SGHRS and CDR2 YFSETQ. The CDR3 nucleotides read TGCGCCAGCAGCTTCGTCCCGGGACAGGGCAGCTATAATTCACCCCTCCACTTT. Amino acids: CASSFVPGQGSYNSPLHF.

V and J are TRBV19 and TRBJ1-5; TRBD1 matches 10 bases. J gave up 0 bases and V 2 bases, and 10 bases lay outside the gene matches. The germline V gene has CDR1 LNHDA and CDR2 SQIVND (reference sequence). The length of the CDR3 is 19 residues. The CDR3 is CASSIWGTGDFLSNQPQHF. The CDR3 DNA reads TGTGCCAGTAGTATATGGGGGACAGGGGACTTCCTTAGCAATCAGCCCCAGCATTTT.

The chain is built from TRBV9 and TRBJ2-1; possible D gene TRBD1, 6 bases. The CDR3 spans 16 residues. CDR1 and CDR2 from the germline V gene are SGDLS and YYNGEE. Trimming removed 4 bases from V and 3 bases from J, with 17 bases in between. CDR3 protein: CASSPQGQGFYNEQFF. The DNA for the CDR3 is TGTGCCAGCAGCCCCCAGGGGCAGGGCTTCTACAATGAGCAGTTCTTC. The full variable domain, rest sourced from reference TRBV9 and TRBJ2-1, is DSGVTQTPKHLITATGQRVTLRCSPRSGDLSVYWYQQSLDQGLQFLIQYYNGEERAKGNILERFSAQQFPDLHSELNLSSLELGDSALYFCASSPQGQGFYNEQFFGPGTRLTVL.

This clonotype was detected only a few times. The chain carries TRBV3-1 and TRBJ2-1; 15 bases are shared with TRBD2. The CDR3 extends over 17 amino acids. V trimming: 3 bases; J trimming: 10 bases; junction bases outside the gene matches: 10. Looked up from germline, CDR1 is LGHDT and CDR2 is YNNKEL (reference sequence). CDR3 DNA: TGTGCCAGCAGCCATTCTGGGACTAGCGGGAGGAGGAAGGAGCAGTTCTTC. Protein product: CASSHSGTSGRRKEQFF.

The V and J genes are TRBV20-1 and TRBJ2-7; a weak D match, TRBD2 (6 bases). Germline CDR1 reads DFQATT; CDR2 reads SNEGSKA (reference sequence). The ends were cut back, 3 bases at V and 7 bases at J, with 10 bases in the middle. This CDR3 has 11 residues. CDR3 residues: CSASREWEQYF. In nucleotides, the CDR3 is TGCAGTGCTAGTCGGGAGTGGGAGCAGTACTTC.

This clonotype was seen once. This chain links TRBV29-1 with TRBJ1-2; 9 nucleotides align to TRBD1. This CDR3 has 14 amino acids. V lost 5 bases and J lost 8; bases outside the gene matches: 12. CDR1 is SQVTM, CDR2 ANQGSEA, per germline. The CDR3 region is CSVSPGTGPGGYTF. The CDR3 DNA reads as TGCAGCGTTTCTCCCGGGACAGGGCCTGGAGGCTACACCTTC. The variable domain in full, completed from reference TRBV29-1 and TRBJ1-2, reads SAVISQKPSRDICQRGTSLTIQCQVDSQVTMMFWYRQQPGQSLTLIATANQGSEATYESGFVIDKFPISRPNLTFSTLTVSNMSPEDSSIYLCSVSPGTGPGGYTFGSGTRLTVV.

This clonotype showed up many times. The chain has TRBV20-1 and TRBJ1-1; D gene uncertain. The V gene's germline CDR1 is DFQATT and CDR2 SNEGSKA (reference sequence). This CDR3 is 14 amino acids long. The ends were cut back, 0 bases at V and 5 bases at J, with 13 bases in the middle. The CDR3: CSARDLGSGTEAFF. CDR3 nucleotide sequence: TGCAGTGCTAGAGATCTGGGGTCGGGAACTGAAGCTTTCTTT.

J is TRBJ2-1 and V is TRBV27; 14 bases line up with TRBD2. J lost 8 bases, V lost 6 bases, and 3 bases had no gene match. Germline CDR1 reads MNHEY; CDR2 reads SMNVEV (reference sequence). The length of the CDR3 is 14 residues. CDR3 protein: CASSRLAGGYEQFF. CDR3 sequence (DNA): TGTGCCAGCAGCCGACTAGCGGGAGGGTATGAGCAGTTCTTC.

This clonotype was seen a handful of times. This chain links TRBV5-1 with TRBJ1-3; tentatively, D is TRBD1 (5 bases). CDR1 and CDR2 (germline): SGHRS, YFSETQ. The CDR3 has 16 residues. The V end was cut by 2 bases, the J end by 2 bases, with 14 bases between. The CDR3 nucleotides read TGCGCCAGCAGCTTAATCGGAGGGGAGGCTGGAAACACCATATATTTT. Protein: CASSLIGGEAGNTIYF.

The chain carries TRBV12-3 or TRBV12-4 and TRBJ1-1; D is uncertain. The CDR3 length is 15 residues. Between the trimmed V and J ends, which lost 6 bases and 4 bases, there was a span of 18 bases. This CDR3 reads CASSPTQAPGTEAFF. For the CDR3, the DNA is TGTGCCAGCAGCCCCACCCAGGCGCCTGGCACTGAAGCTTTCTTT.

This chain uses TRBV10-3 with TRBJ2-7, with TRBD2 matching 7 bases. V lost 5 bases to trimming and J lost 2 bases; unmatched junction nucleotides: 3. Germline CDR1 is ENHRY and CDR2 is SYGVKD. The CDR3 has 13 amino acids. The chain's CDR3 is CAISLADTYEQYF. The CDR3, as DNA: TGTGCCATCAGTCTAGCGGATACCTACGAGCAGTACTTC.

CDR3 nucleotide sequence: TGTGCCAGCAGCCAACCGGGGCGCATCGAGCAGTACTTC. Residues: CASSQPGRIEQYF. The chain carries TRBV3-1 and TRBJ2-7; either TRBD1 or TRBD2 may fit D (5 bases each). Germline CDR1 reads LGHDT; CDR2 reads YNNKEL (reference sequence). CDR3 length: 13 residues. Trimming removed 2 bases at V and 6 bases at J, with 11 bases between.

This clonotype has more than one count but fewer than ten. The V call is TRBV27, the J call TRBJ1-1, with D uncertain. This CDR3 region has 13 residues. Trimming stripped 2 bases from V and 6 bases from J, with 10 bases between. Germline CDR1 is MNHEY and CDR2 is SMNVEV (reference sequence). This chain's CDR3 is CASSLTMLSEAFF. In nucleotides, the CDR3 is TGTGCCAGCAGTTTAACTATGTTATCTGAAGCTTTCTTT.

The V call is TRBV12-3 or TRBV12-4, the J call TRBJ2-3, with D perhaps matching TRBD1 (5 bases). The CDR3 spans 14 residues. V lost 4 bases and J 2 bases, leaving 10 bases between the germline ends. CDR3 region: CASSSDTNTDTQYF. CDR3 coding DNA: TGTGCCAGCAGTTCGGACACGAACACAGATACGCAGTATTTT.

This clonotype was seen ten or more times. The chain uses TRBV12-3 or TRBV12-4 and TRBJ1-2; tentatively, D is TRBD1 (6 bases). The CDR3 covers 14 residues. With 0 bases removed from V and 8 bases from J, the gap between germline ends came to 13 bases. CDR3 sequence reads: CASSLALGARGYTF. CDR3 bases: TGTGCCAGCAGTTTAGCGTTGGGGGCTAGAGGCTACACCTTC.

In this sample, this clonotype turned up once. The rearrangement links TRBV5-5 to TRBJ1-4; no firm D call. V lost 0 bases and J lost 4, with 10 bases in between. Germline CDR1 SGHKS, CDR2 YYEKEE (reference sequence). CDR3 length equals 15 residues. The CDR3 coding sequence is TGTGCCAGCAGCTTGGAGGGCTATCGTAATGAAAAACTGTTTTTT. Amino acids: CASSLEGYRNEKLFF.

The V gene is TRBV11-2, the J gene TRBJ1-3, with D possibly TRBD1 on 6 matching bases. Trimming left V 7 bases short and J 2 bases short, with 12 bases between. Germline values: CDR1 SGHAT, CDR2 FQNNGV. This CDR3 has 14 residues. The CDR3 coding sequence is TGTGCCAGCAACCAGAGGGGGACTGGAAACACCATATATTTT. Its protein is CASNQRGTGNTIYF.

The rearrangement links TRBV11-2 to TRBJ2-1, with 8 bases lining up with TRBD2. The CDR3 is made up of 16 amino acids. Germline lookup yields CDR1 SGHAT and CDR2 FQNNGV. Trimming removed 4 bases from V and 0 bases from J; junction bases left unmatched: 5. The CDR3 reads CASSSPRGASYNEQFF. CDR3 bases: TGTGCCAGCAGCTCCCCGCGGGGGGCCTCCTACAATGAGCAGTTCTTC.

This clonotype was seen many times. The chain recombines TRBV20-1 with TRBJ1-1; a possible D gene is TRBD1 (5 bases). Germline assignment: CDR1 DFQATT and CDR2 SNEGSKA (reference sequence). The CDR3 sequence is 11 residues long. This CDR3 reads CRGGLGSEAFF. In nucleotides, the CDR3 is TGCAGGGGGGGACTAGGTTCGGAAGCTTTCTTT.

The rearrangement links TRBV20-1 to TRBJ1-6; 9 bases match TRBD1. Germline-derived CDR1 and CDR2 are DFQATT and SNEGSKA (reference sequence). CDR3 size: 15 residues. Trimming removed 5 bases from V and 4 bases from J; junction bases left unmatched: 6. Here the CDR3 reads CSARAGTGYNSPLHF. CDR3 sequence (DNA): TGCAGTGCTCGTGCCGGGACAGGGTATAATTCACCCCTCCACTTT.

This clonotype was detected only a few times. The CDR3 loop is CSAQLTRGNTDTQYF. Written as DNA, the CDR3 is TGCAGTGCTCAACTGACCAGGGGAAACACAGATACGCAGTATTTT. This chain links TRBV20-1 with TRBJ2-3; the D gene is possibly TRBD1 (6 bases). This CDR3 is built from 15 residues. V was trimmed by 5 bases and J by 2 bases, leaving 17 bases between them. Germline V lookup: CDR1 DFQATT, CDR2 SNEGSKA (reference sequence).

The chain is built from TRBV18 and TRBJ1-5; 9 nucleotides agree with TRBD1. Germline-derived CDR1 and CDR2 are KGHSH and LQKENI. The ends lost 0 bases at V and 4 bases at J; junction bases unmatched: 7. The CDR3 loop spans 17 amino acids. CDR3 loop: CASSPPGQGGKNQPQHF. CDR3 sequence (DNA): TGTGCCAGCTCACCACCGGGACAGGGAGGTAAAAATCAGCCCCAGCATTTT.